The 14 T cell receptor beta chains given below trace back to one sample, sequenced in a study of T-cell memory formation after mild COVID-19 (dated by TCRdb to 2020 to 2023). Library creation used 5' RACE. The instrument given in TCRdb is Illumina NovaSeq 6000. TCRdb reanalyzed the raw reads on its own, using fastp at Q25 for trimming and MiXCR for clone calling, and kept in-frame beta chains. Rows with one shared CDR3 protein collapse into an entry with the most common genes and DNA. The sample table lists more than 150,000 distinct CDR3 sequences, about 22% of them with a count of one. The ten most abundant clones make up about 21% of the sample. The sample comprised PBMCs or a T cell subset sorted from them (not recorded which). These receptors were collected from an adult woman who had mild COVID-19 (a few samples of this study predate the infection). The sample titles of this study are shuffled in the database, so cell type and time point are left out; the donor was told from shared clones.

This clonotype was observed a few times. The rearrangement joins TRBV29-1 to TRBJ1-3; D is uncertain. This CDR3 is built from 11 residues. V lost 5 bases and J 4 bases, leaving 6 bases between the germline ends. The V gene's germline CDR1 is SQVTM and CDR2 ANQGSEA. The chain's CDR3 is CSVSAGNTIYF. In DNA, the CDR3 is TGCAGCGTTTCGGCGGGAAACACCATATATTTT.

In its sample, this clonotype was seen a few times. The chain has TRBV5-1 and TRBJ2-5; possibly TRBD1 for D (6 bases). The CDR3 spans 16 residues. Germline values: CDR1 SGHRS, CDR2 YFSETQ. V was pared by 0 bases and J by 2 bases, with 14 bases between. CDR3 sequence (DNA): TGCGCCAGCAGCTTGGTTTTTCAGGGGCGTCAAGAGACCCAGTACTTC. Amino acid sequence: CASSLVFQGRQETQYF.

This clonotype was picked up a small number of times. The CDR3 loop is CASSVQGYGVPDTQYF. The CDR3 DNA reads as TGTGCCAGCAGCGTGCAGGGCTATGGTGTCCCGGATACGCAGTATTTT. J is TRBJ2-3 and V is TRBV3-1, with TRBD1 as a possible D gene (5 bases). The germline CDR1 and CDR2 sequences are LGHDT and YNNKEL (reference sequence). V was shortened by 5 bases and J by 6 bases, with 21 bases between the two germline ends. CDR3 length equals 16 residues.

V gene TRBV29-1 combines with J gene TRBJ2-1, with D possibly matching TRBD1 (6 bases). The V gene's germline CDR1 is SQVTM and CDR2 ANQGSEA. This CDR3 is 11 amino acids long. V was cut by 5 bases and J by 8 bases, with 10 bases left in between. The CDR3 sequence is CSVQGIYEQFF. DNA of the CDR3: TGCAGCGTTCAGGGGATCTATGAGCAGTTCTTC.

CDR3 sequence: CASSPPKQGTGNTIYF. The CDR3 bases are TGTGCCAGCAGCCCGCCTAAACAGGGGACGGGAAACACCATATATTTT. The rearrangement joins TRBV7-9 to TRBJ1-3, with 7 bases identical to TRBD1. Germline CDR1 SEHNR, CDR2 FQNEAQ (reference sequence). The CDR3 has 16 residues. Unmatched junction bases numbered 11, after V lost 5 bases and J lost 4 bases.

This clonotype has just a few counts. This chain links TRBV5-6 with TRBJ1-3; no clear D gene. The CDR3 sequence is 14 residues long. V gave up 2 bases and J gave up 9 bases, with 15 bases separating them. Germline loops: CDR1 SGHDT, CDR2 YYEEEE. CDR3 region: CASSFGSSVITIYF. In DNA, the CDR3 is TGTGCCAGCAGCTTCGGCAGCTCCGTGATCACCATATATTTT.

This clonotype has a handful of counts. This rearrangement joins TRBV20-1 to TRBJ2-7; 8 bases match TRBD2. Losses at the gene ends were 0 bases for V and 3 bases for J; bases not matched to a gene: 7. The CDR3 extends over 15 amino acids. Germline loops: CDR1 DFQATT, CDR2 SNEGSKA (reference sequence). CDR3 bases: TGCAGTGCTAGAGATCTAGCGGGCCGCCTCTACGAGCAGTACTTC. This encodes CSARDLAGRLYEQYF.

The table lists this clonotype with a few counts. The J gene is TRBJ1-2, the V gene TRBV15, with D uncertain. Trimming took off 3 bases at V and 1 base at J, with 12 bases between the two ends. Germline V lookup: CDR1 LNHNV, CDR2 YYDKDF (reference sequence). This CDR3 is built from 15 residues. The chain's CDR3 is CATSSGWSFNYGYTF. The CDR3 bases are TGTGCCACCAGCAGTGGGTGGTCCTTTAACTATGGCTACACCTTC.

This clonotype was counted only a few times. This chain connects TRBV9 to TRBJ2-7; TRBD2 is a possible D gene (6 bases). The CDR3 loop spans 13 amino acids. The germline V gene has CDR1 SGDLS and CDR2 YYNGEE. V was pared by 3 bases and J by 6 bases, with 13 bases between. The CDR3 DNA reads as TGTGCCAGCAGCGCCGGGGCCGGGGGCGAGCAGTACTTC. It codes for CASSAGAGGEQYF.

The chain uses TRBV7-9 and TRBJ2-5; 9 bases line up with TRBD2. Germline CDR1 and CDR2: SEHNR and FQNEAQ (reference sequence). The V and J ends lost 4 bases and 5 bases, in that order; junction bases with no gene match: 8. CDR3 length: 15 residues. CDR3 bases: TGTGCCAGCAGCTCGGTTAGCGGGGGCGGTGAGACCCAGTACTTC. Amino acids: CASSSVSGGGETQYF. The entire variable domain, with the rest obtained from reference TRBV7-9 and TRBJ2-5, is as follows: DTGVSQNPRHKITKRGQNVTFRCDPISEHNRLYWYRQTLGQGPEFLTYFQNEAQLEKSRLLSDRFSAERPKGSFSTLEIQRTEQGDSAMYLCASSSVSGGGETQYFGPGTRLLVL.

This chain links TRBV7-9 with TRBJ2-2; D may be TRBD2 (5 bases). This CDR3 has 12 amino acids. V was clipped by 11 bases and J by 3 bases, with 10 bases between them. Per the germline V gene, CDR1 is SEHNR and CDR2 is FQNEAQ (reference sequence). In nucleotides, the CDR3 is TGTGCCCGGAGGTCTGACACCGGGGAGCTGTTTTTT. Its protein product is CARRSDTGELFF.

In this sample, this clonotype turned up once. The rearrangement uses TRBV6-5 and TRBJ2-5; TRBD2 matches at 8 bases. V was pared by 0 bases and J by 0 bases, with 6 bases of the junction left unmatched. The germline V gene has CDR1 MNHEY and CDR2 SVGAGI. The CDR3 consists of 17 residues. The CDR3 DNA reads TGTGCCAGCAGTTACTCGTCGGGAGGGGTCTACCAAGAGACCCAGTACTTC. This translates into CASSYSSGGVYQETQYF.

The genes are TRBV4-1 and TRBJ2-2; 7 positions agree with TRBD1. Trimming took 2 bases from V and 3 from J; bases not matched to a gene: 3. CDR3 size: 15 residues. CDR1 MGHRA and CDR2 YSYEKL come from the germline V gene. The CDR3 coding sequence is TGCGCCAGCAGCCAACCACAGGGGTACACCGGGGAGCTGTTTTTT. It translates to CASSQPQGYTGELFF.

This clonotype was found a few times. The chain employs TRBV4-3 and TRBJ2-1; 8 bases are shared with TRBD2. Germline CDR1 LGHNA, CDR2 YSLEER. The CDR3 is 18 amino acids. Losses at the gene ends were 2 bases for V and 0 bases for J; bases not matched to a gene: 9. This CDR3 is CASSQFAGTRNSYNEQFF. In DNA, the CDR3 is TGCGCCAGCAGCCAATTTGCCGGGACTAGGAACTCCTACAATGAGCAGTTCTTC.